This T cell receptor beta chain came from a study of shared clonotypes between healthy human individuals. About the study: Aged 18 to 49, the donors were two women and a few men.

In the CD4+ fraction, cells were divided into CD45RA+ naive and CD45RA-negative memory subsets. Method: immunoSEQ multiplex PCR; TCRdb's copy keeps in-frame clones and lacks some. The top ten clones hold approximately 1% of a sample with about 1,500,000 clones, around 95% of them seen once. J was trimmed by 5 bases and V by 8 bases; bases with no gene match: 6. The CDR3 has 14 amino acids. The germline CDR1 and CDR2 sequences are SNHLY and FYNNEI. The sample consisted of naive CD4+ T cells sorted from blood. The subset: CD45RA+ positively selected. V is TRBV2 and J is TRBJ2-2, with TRBD1 matching 9 bases. The source of this sequence is a man aged 30-40 years in good health. DNA of the CDR3: TGTGCCAGCGGTACAGGGGGCGGTACCGGGGAGCTGTTTTTT. This codes for CASGTGGGTGELFF.